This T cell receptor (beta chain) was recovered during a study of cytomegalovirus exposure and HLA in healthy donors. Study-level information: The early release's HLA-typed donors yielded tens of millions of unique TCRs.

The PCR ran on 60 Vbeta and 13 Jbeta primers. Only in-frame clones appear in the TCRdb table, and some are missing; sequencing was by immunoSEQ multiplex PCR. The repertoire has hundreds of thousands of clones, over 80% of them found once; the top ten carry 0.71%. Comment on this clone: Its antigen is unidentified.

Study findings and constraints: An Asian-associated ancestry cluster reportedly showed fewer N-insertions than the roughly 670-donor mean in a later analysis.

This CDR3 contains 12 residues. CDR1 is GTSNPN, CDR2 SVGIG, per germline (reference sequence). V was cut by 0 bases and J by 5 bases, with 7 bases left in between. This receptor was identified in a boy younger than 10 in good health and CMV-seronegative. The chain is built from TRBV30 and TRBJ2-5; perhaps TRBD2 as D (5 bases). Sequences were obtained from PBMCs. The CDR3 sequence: CAWSVRGETQYF. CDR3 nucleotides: TGTGCCTGGAGTGTACGAGGGGAGACCCAGTACTTC.